This T cell receptor beta chain was sequenced during a study of response to subunit inactivated influenza vaccine. Points on this clonotype: Its specificity is not known.

Findings and caveats of the study: Every seasonal influenza vaccination brings in few new T cells, the authors suggested.

V lost 6 bases and J 2 bases, leaving 11 bases between the germline ends. The V gene's germline CDR1 is LGHDT and CDR2 YNNKEL (reference sequence). The CDR3 length is 14 residues. TCRdb independently ran MiXCR on the RT-PCR reads; one entry per CDR3 protein. The table shows 650,000 to 800,000 distinct CDR3 sequences, with roughly 13% occurring only once. The sample was PBMCs from blood, taken approximately 15 days before vaccination. The receptor comes from a man aged 50-60 years who received an inactivated influenza vaccine. The rearrangement links TRBV3-1 to TRBJ2-1; D not resolved. CDR3 region: CASSSASAYNEQFF. The CDR3 DNA follows: TGTGCCAGCAGTTCGGCATCCGCCTACAATGAGCAGTTCTTC.